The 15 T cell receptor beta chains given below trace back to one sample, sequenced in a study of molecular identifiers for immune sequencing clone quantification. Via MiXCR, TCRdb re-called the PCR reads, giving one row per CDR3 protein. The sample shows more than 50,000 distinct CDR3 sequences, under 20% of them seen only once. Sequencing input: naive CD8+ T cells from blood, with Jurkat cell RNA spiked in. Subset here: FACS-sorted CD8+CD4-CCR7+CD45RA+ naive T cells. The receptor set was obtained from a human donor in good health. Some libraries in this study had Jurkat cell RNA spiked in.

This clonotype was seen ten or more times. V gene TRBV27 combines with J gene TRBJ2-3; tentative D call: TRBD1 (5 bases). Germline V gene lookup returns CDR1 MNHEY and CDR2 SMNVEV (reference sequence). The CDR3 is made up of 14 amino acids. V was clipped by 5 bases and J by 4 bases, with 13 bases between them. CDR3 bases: TGTGCCAGCAGTCTACTCCCAGGGTCAGATACGCAGTATTTT. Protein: CASSLLPGSDTQYF.

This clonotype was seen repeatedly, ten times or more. The DNA of the CDR3 is TGTGCCAGCAGTTTCCTGGCGGGACTAGCGGGAGGGCCTCCAGATACGCAGTATTTT. Translating it yields CASSFLAGLAGGPPDTQYF. The chain has TRBV27 and TRBJ2-3, with 16 nucleotides matching TRBD2. The CDR3 is made up of 19 amino acids. The V segment lost 3 bases and the J segment 4 bases; nucleotides outside the gene matches: 10. The germline V gene encodes CDR1 MNHEY and CDR2 SMNVEV (reference sequence).

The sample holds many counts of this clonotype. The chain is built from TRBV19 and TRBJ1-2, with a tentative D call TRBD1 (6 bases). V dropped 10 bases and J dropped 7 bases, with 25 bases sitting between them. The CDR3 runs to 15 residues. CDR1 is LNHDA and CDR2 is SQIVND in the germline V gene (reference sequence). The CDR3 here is CATGITDSRWFGYTF. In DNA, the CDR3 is TGTGCCACCGGAATAACGGACAGTCGGTGGTTTGGCTACACCTTC.

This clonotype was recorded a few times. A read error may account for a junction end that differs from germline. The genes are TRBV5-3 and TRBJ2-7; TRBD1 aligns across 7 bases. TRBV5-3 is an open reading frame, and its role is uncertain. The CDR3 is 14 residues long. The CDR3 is CASSLPGGSYEQYF. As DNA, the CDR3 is TGTGCCAGCAGCTTGCCAGGGGGTAGCTACGAGCAGTACTTC.

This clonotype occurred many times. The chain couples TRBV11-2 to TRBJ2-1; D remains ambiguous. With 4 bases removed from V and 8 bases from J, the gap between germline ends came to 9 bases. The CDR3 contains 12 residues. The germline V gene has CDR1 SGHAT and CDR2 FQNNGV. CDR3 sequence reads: CASSSATDEQFF. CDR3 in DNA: TGTGCCAGCAGCTCTGCGACGGATGAGCAGTTCTTC.

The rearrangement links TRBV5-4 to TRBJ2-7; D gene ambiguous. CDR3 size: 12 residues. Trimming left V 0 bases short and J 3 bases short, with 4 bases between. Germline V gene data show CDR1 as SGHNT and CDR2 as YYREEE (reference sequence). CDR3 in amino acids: CASSLDHYEQYF. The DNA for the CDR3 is TGTGCCAGCAGCTTGGACCACTACGAGCAGTACTTC.

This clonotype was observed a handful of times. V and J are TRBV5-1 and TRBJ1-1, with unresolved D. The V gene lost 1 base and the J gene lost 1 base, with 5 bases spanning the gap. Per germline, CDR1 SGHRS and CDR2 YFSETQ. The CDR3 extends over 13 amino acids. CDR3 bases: TGCGCCAGCAGCTTGCGGGGGAACACTGAAGCTTTCTTT. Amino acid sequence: CASSLRGNTEAFF. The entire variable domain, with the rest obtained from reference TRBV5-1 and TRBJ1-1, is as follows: KAGVTQTPRYLIKTRGQQVTLSCSPISGHRSVSWYQQTPGQGLQFLFEYFSETQRNKGNFPGRFSGRQFSNSRSEMNVSTLELGDSALYLCASSLRGNTEAFFGQGTRLTVV.

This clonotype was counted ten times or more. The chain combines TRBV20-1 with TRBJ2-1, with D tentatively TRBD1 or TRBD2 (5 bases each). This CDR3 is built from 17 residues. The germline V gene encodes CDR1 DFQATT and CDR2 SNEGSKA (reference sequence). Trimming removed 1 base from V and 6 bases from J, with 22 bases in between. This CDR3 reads CSARALSYRDLFNEQFF. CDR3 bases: TGCAGTGCTAGAGCCCTTTCCTATCGGGACCTTTTCAATGAGCAGTTCTTC.

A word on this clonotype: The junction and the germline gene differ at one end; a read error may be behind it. The CDR3 reads CASSRQTSGNTDTQYF. As DNA, the CDR3 is TGTGCCAGCAGCCGCCAGACTAGCGGTAACACAGATACGCAGTATTTC. The V and J genes are TRBV13 and TRBJ2-3, with TRBD2 matching 9 bases. There are 16 residues in the CDR3. CDR1 PRHDT and CDR2 FYEKMQ come from the germline V gene (reference sequence).

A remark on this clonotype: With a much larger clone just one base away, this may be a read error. The chain's CDR3 is CASGLVGAGAGINQPQHF. CDR3 coding DNA: TGTGCTAGTGGTTTGGTAGGGGCAGGGGCCGGTATCAATCAGCCCCAGCATTTT. This sequence joins TRBV12-5 and TRBJ1-5; D may be TRBD1 (6 bases). Trimming took off 0 bases at V and 3 bases at J, with 18 bases between the two ends. This CDR3 comprises 18 residues. Germline V gene data show CDR1 as LGHNT and CDR2 as FRNRAP.

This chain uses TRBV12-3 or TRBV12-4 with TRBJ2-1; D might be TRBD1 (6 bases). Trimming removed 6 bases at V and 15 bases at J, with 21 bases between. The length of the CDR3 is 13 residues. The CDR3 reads CASRTGTGSSPFF. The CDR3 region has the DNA TGTGCCAGCAGAACTGGCACAGGGTCTTCTCCGTTCTTC.

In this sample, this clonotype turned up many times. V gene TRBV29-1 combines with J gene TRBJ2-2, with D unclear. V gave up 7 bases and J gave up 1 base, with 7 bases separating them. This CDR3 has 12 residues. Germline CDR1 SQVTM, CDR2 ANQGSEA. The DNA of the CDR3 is TGCAGCGCCGACTTGAACACCGGGGAGCTGTTTTTT. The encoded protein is CSADLNTGELFF.

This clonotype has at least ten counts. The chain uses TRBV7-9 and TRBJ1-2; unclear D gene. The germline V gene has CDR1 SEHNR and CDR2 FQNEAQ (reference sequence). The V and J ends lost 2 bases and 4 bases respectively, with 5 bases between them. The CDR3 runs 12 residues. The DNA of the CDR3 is TGTGCCAGCAGCTTATCTCCCTATGGCTACACCTTC. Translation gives CASSLSPYGYTF.

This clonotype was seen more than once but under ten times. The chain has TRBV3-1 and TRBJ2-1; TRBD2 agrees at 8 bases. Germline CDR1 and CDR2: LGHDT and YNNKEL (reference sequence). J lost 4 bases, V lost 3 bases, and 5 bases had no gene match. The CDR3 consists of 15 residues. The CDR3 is CASSHTSGNYNEQFF. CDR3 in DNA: TGTGCCAGCAGCCATACTAGCGGCAATTACAATGAGCAGTTCTTC.

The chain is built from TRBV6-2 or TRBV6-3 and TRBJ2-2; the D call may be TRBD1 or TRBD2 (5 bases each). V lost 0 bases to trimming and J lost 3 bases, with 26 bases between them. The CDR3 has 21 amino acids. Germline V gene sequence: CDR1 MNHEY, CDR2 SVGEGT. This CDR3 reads CASSYSVIWPTVTGDTGELFF. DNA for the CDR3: TGTGCCAGCAGTTACTCGGTTATTTGGCCGACAGTTACCGGGGACACCGGGGAGCTGTTTTTT.